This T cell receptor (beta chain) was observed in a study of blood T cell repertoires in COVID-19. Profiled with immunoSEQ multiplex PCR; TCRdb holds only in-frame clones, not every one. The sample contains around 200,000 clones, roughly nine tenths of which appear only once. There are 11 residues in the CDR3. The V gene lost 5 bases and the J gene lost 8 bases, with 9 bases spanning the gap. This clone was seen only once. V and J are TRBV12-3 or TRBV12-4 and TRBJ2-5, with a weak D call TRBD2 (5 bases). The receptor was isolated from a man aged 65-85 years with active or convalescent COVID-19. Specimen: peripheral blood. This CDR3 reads CASSPGLTQYF. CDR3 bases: TGTGCCAGCAGTCCAGGACTCACCCAGTACTTC.